One and the same sample provided the 24 T cell receptor beta chains below, sequenced in a study of blood T cell repertoires in COVID-19. Some clones are missing from TCRdb's copy, which holds only in-frame ones; the method was immunoSEQ multiplex PCR. The table records around 200,000 clones, about 88% of them present only once. The sequenced sample was peripheral blood. These receptor sequences come from a man in his forties with active or convalescent COVID-19.

V and J are TRBV11-3 and TRBJ2-7; 7 bases agree with TRBD1. V trimming: 1 base; J trimming: 2 bases; junction bases outside the gene matches: 2. The CDR3 loop spans 14 amino acids. CDR1 and CDR2 (germline): SGHNT, YENEEA. CDR3 sequence (DNA): TGTGCCAGCAGCTTAGCAACAGGGGCCTACGAGCAGTACTTC. The encoded protein is CASSLATGAYEQYF. Full variable domain (remainder filled in from reference TRBV11-3 and TRBJ2-7): EAGVVQSPRYKIIEKKQPVAFWCNPISGHNTLYWYLQNLGQGPELLIRYENEEAVDDSQLPKDRFSAERLKGVDSTLKIQPAELGDSAVYLCASSLATGAYEQYFGPGTRLTVT.

The V and J genes are TRBV20-1 and TRBJ2-1; the match to TRBD2 covers 8 bases. The trim removed 4 bases at V and 9 bases at J, leaving 2 bases unmatched. Germline CDR1 is DFQATT and CDR2 is SNEGSKA (reference sequence). The CDR3 is 11 amino acids. The CDR3 nucleotides are TGCAGTGCTACAAGCGGGGGTGAGCAGTTCTTC. Translating gives CSATSGGEQFF.

The chain links TRBV14 to TRBJ2-3, with 10 bases matching TRBD1. Trimming removed 4 bases from V and 4 bases from J; junction bases left unmatched: 11. From germline, CDR1 is SGHDN and CDR2 FVKESK. The CDR3 length is 17 residues. The CDR3 loop is CASSLYSGTGVPDTQYF. The CDR3 nucleotides are TGTGCCAGCAGCCTTTATTCCGGGACAGGGGTTCCAGATACGCAGTATTTT.

The chain has TRBV6-5 and TRBJ1-1; D is unclear. The V gene lost 6 bases and the J gene lost 4 bases, with 9 bases spanning the gap. The CDR3 is 12 residues long. The germline V gene has CDR1 MNHEY and CDR2 SVGAGI. CDR3: CASREGTTEAFF. In DNA form, the CDR3 reads TGTGCCAGCAGAGAGGGAACCACTGAAGCTTTCTTT.

The genes are TRBV2 and TRBJ1-2; D perhaps matches TRBD1 (5 bases). Germline loops: CDR1 SNHLY, CDR2 FYNNEI. Trimming took off 4 bases at V and 5 bases at J, with 11 bases between the two ends. The CDR3 spans 13 residues. DNA for the CDR3: TGTGCCAGCAGTGTCGACAGAACTTATGGCTACACCTTC. Protein: CASSVDRTYGYTF.

This chain uses TRBV6-5 with TRBJ2-2; 9 bases are a match to TRBD1. The germline gives CDR1 MNHEY, CDR2 SVGAGI. This CDR3 has 15 amino acids. Trimming took 7 bases from V and 6 from J; bases not matched to a gene: 9. The CDR3 protein is CASKPGQGTAGELFF. As DNA, the CDR3 is TGTGCCAGCAAACCGGGACAGGGTACGGCCGGGGAGCTGTTTTTT.

The gene calls are TRBV11-2 and TRBJ2-7, with TRBD1 identical over 9 bases. After removal of 3 bases from V and 0 bases from J, the junction contained 9 bases not matched to a gene. Germline V lookup: CDR1 SGHAT, CDR2 FQNNGV. The CDR3 spans 17 residues. The CDR3 nucleotides are TGTGCCAGCAGCTTCCCCCTCAGGGACAGGGACTCCTACGAGCAGTACTTC. As protein: CASSFPLRDRDSYEQYF.

About this clone: Other nucleotide sequences in the sample specify the same CDR3. The chain is built from TRBV28 and TRBJ2-5; no definite D call. The CDR3 has 11 residues. Germline V CDR1 and CDR2: MDHEN, SYDVKM. Trimming removed 6 bases at V and 4 bases at J, with 6 bases between. The DNA of the CDR3 is TGTGCCAGCAGGTCCTTAGAGACCCAGTACTTC. It specifies CASRSLETQYF.

In DNA form, the CDR3 reads TGTGCCAGCGGGACAGGGGGCGTTAATGAAAAACTGTTTTTT. The encoded protein is CASGTGGVNEKLFF. The chain uses TRBV28 and TRBJ1-4; 12 nucleotides line up with TRBD1. V lost 8 bases to trimming and J lost 4 bases; unmatched junction nucleotides: 2. This CDR3 region has 14 residues. Germline-derived CDR1 and CDR2 are MDHEN and SYDVKM.

The genes are TRBV23-1 and TRBJ1-6, with 9 bases identical to TRBD1. TRBV23-1 is given ORF status, its function remaining uncertain. V was clipped by 0 bases and J by 9 bases; unmatched bases: 9. The CDR3 runs 17 residues. The CDR3 is CASSQSPRDRASSPLHF. For the CDR3, the DNA is TGCGCCAGCAGTCAATCCCCTCGGGACAGGGCCTCTTCACCCCTCCACTTT.

The genes are TRBV6-4 and TRBJ2-3; weak D call: TRBD2 (5 bases). Germline lookup yields CDR1 MRHNA and CDR2 SNTAGT. The CDR3 has 13 residues. V was pared by 3 bases and J by 4 bases, with 8 bases between. CDR3 DNA sequence: TGTGCCAGCAGTGAAGAGGGATCAGATACGCAGTATTTT. It is translated as CASSEEGSDTQYF.

The rearrangement joins TRBV19 to TRBJ2-7; 8 bases match TRBD1. In germline, CDR1 is LNHDA, CDR2 SQIVND (reference sequence). The CDR3 runs 15 residues. Germline trimming cut 5 bases from V and 0 bases from J; bases unmatched to any gene: 6. The CDR3 DNA follows: TGTGCCAGTAGTTTGGGGGACAGGAGCTCCTACGAGCAGTACTTC. Translation: CASSLGDRSSYEQYF. Looking up the rest from reference TRBV19 and TRBJ2-7 gives the full variable domain: DGGITQSPKYLFRKEGQNVTLSCEQNLNHDAMYWYRQDPGQGLRLIYYSQIVNDFQKGDIAEGYSVSREKKESFPLTVTSAQKNPTAFYLCASSLGDRSSYEQYFGPGTRLTVT.

The sample holds one count of this clone. The rearrangement joins TRBV28 to TRBJ1-2, with 7 bases aligning to TRBD1. V dropped 8 bases and J dropped 2; count of bases not matched to a gene: 5. The germline V gene has CDR1 MDHEN and CDR2 SYDVKM. The CDR3 spans 13 residues. As DNA, the CDR3 is TGTGCCAGCTGGGACAGCAAAAACTATGGCTACACCTTC. This sequence encodes CASWDSKNYGYTF.

The CDR3 sequence: CASSLVGSADTQYF. The CDR3 DNA follows: TGTGCCAGCAGCTTAGTAGGTAGCGCAGATACGCAGTATTTT. The genes are TRBV7-8 and TRBJ2-3; perhaps TRBD2 as D (5 bases). Germline V gene data show CDR1 as SGHVS and CDR2 as FQNEAQ. The CDR3 is 14 amino acids. Deletions cut 1 base from V and 4 bases from J, with 9 bases between.

The V and J genes are TRBV28 and TRBJ1-1; no clear D. The germline V gene encodes CDR1 MDHEN and CDR2 SYDVKM. Trimming left V 2 bases short and J 1 base short, with 5 bases between. The CDR3 extends over 13 amino acids. CDR3 nucleotide sequence: TGTGCCAGCAGTTTAGAGCAGAACACTGAAGCTTTCTTT. Its translation is CASSLEQNTEAFF. Drawing the rest from reference TRBV28 and TRBJ1-1, the complete variable domain is DVKVTQSSRYLVKRTGEKVFLECVQDMDHENMFWYRQDPGLGLRLIYFSYDVKMKEKGDIPEGYSVSREKKERFSLILESASTNQTSMYLCASSLEQNTEAFFGQGTRLTVV.

The chain links TRBV18 to TRBJ1-6; TRBD1 agrees at 9 bases. V lost 3 bases and J lost 2; bases outside the gene matches: 5. This CDR3 region has 17 residues. Looked up from germline, CDR1 is KGHSH and CDR2 is LQKENI. The chain's CDR3 is CASSPGQGRAYNSPLHF. DNA for the CDR3: TGTGCCAGCTCACCCGGACAGGGGAGAGCCTATAATTCACCCCTCCACTTT.

V gene TRBV28 combines with J gene TRBJ1-5; 10 nucleotides agree with TRBD1. The V segment lost 2 bases and the J segment 2 bases; nucleotides outside the gene matches: 6. The CDR3 runs 17 residues. Per the germline V gene, CDR1 is MDHEN and CDR2 is SYDVKM. The CDR3: CASSLRGTGAGNQPQHF. The CDR3 DNA reads TGTGCCAGCAGTTTAAGGGGGACAGGGGCAGGCAATCAGCCCCAGCATTTT.

The chain is built from TRBV11-2 and TRBJ1-2; TRBD1 matches 7 bases. Losses at the gene ends were 4 bases for V and 6 bases for J; bases not matched to a gene: 5. The CDR3 has 13 residues. Germline-derived CDR1 and CDR2 are SGHAT and FQNNGV. CDR3 sequence: CASSYDRENGYTF. For the CDR3, the DNA is TGTGCCAGCAGCTACGACAGGGAAAATGGCTACACCTTC.

This clone turned up a few times. The CDR3 bases are TGTGCAAGTCGCTTAAGGGAGGGGATTAGCTATGGCTACACCTTC. Amino acid sequence: CASRLREGISYGYTF. This chain links TRBV12-2 with TRBJ1-2. TRBV12-2 is listed as a pseudogene. This CDR3 is built from 15 residues.

The sample holds one count of this clone. J is TRBJ1-1 and V is TRBV6-6; D unclear. Germline V CDR1 and CDR2: MNHNY, SVGAGI (reference sequence). This CDR3 has 12 amino acids. With 4 bases removed from V and 0 bases from J, the gap between germline ends came to 3 bases. The CDR3 DNA reads as TGTGCCAGCAGTTCAGTGAACACTGAAGCTTTCTTT. Translated: CASSSVNTEAFF.

The rearrangement uses TRBV9 and TRBJ2-3; possibly TRBD1 for D (8 bases). CDR3 size: 14 residues. The germline gives CDR1 SGDLS, CDR2 YYNGEE. Trimming left V 3 bases short and J 8 bases short, with 16 bases between. Written as DNA, the CDR3 is TGTGCCAGCAGCGCCACAGGGGGGGCAGGTACGCAGTATTTT. Protein: CASSATGGAGTQYF.

The J gene is TRBJ2-1, the V gene TRBV7-9, with 8 bases that match TRBD1. Losses at the gene ends were 3 bases for V and 6 bases for J; bases not matched to a gene: 7. CDR3 size: 15 residues. Germline CDR1 SEHNR, CDR2 FQNEAQ (reference sequence). The CDR3 region is CASSFGQGYRNEQFF. The CDR3 DNA follows: TGTGCCAGCAGCTTCGGACAGGGTTACCGCAATGAGCAGTTCTTC. Supplemented by reference TRBV7-9 and TRBJ2-1, the full variable domain reads DTGVSQNPRHKITKRGQNVTFRCDPISEHNRLYWYRQTLGQGPEFLTYFQNEAQLEKSRLLSDRFSAERPKGSFSTLEIQRTEQGDSAMYLCASSFGQGYRNEQFFGPGTRLTVL.

V is TRBV4-1 and J is TRBJ2-3; the D is unclear. Germline CDR1 is MGHRA and CDR2 is YSYEKL. The CDR3 is 18 amino acids. The V gene lost 2 bases and the J gene lost 1 base, with 19 bases spanning the gap. CDR3 region: CASSQKELGSPRTDTQYF. The CDR3 DNA reads TGCGCCAGCAGCCAAAAGGAACTGGGTAGCCCCCGCACAGATACGCAGTATTTT.

The chain is built from TRBV7-3 and TRBJ2-1, with 8 positions matching TRBD2. Trimming cost V 5 bases and J 9 bases; bases outside gene matches: 12. In germline, CDR1 is SGHTA, CDR2 FQGTGA. This CDR3 comprises 15 residues. The CDR3 DNA follows: TGTGCCAGCAGCACAGGACCAGCGGGGGTTGGTGAGCAGTTCTTC. It translates to CASSTGPAGVGEQFF.